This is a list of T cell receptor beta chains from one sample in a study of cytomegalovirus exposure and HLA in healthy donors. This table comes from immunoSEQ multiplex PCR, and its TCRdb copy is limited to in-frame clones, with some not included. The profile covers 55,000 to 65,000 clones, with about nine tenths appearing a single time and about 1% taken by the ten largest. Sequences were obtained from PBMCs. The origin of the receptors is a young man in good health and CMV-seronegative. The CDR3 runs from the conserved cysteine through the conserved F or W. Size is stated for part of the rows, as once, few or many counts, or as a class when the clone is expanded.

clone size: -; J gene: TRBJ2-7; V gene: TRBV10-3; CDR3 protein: CAISGDGTGDEQYF
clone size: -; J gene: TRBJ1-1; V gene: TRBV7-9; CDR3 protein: CASSWTGQGNTEAFF
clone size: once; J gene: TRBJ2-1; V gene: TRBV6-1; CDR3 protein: CASSEQGLAGKGEQFF
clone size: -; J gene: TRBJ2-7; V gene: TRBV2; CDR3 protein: CASRREIYEQYF
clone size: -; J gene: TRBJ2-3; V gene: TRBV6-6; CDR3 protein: CASSPRLAGITDTQYF
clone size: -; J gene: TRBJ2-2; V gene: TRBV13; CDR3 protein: CASSLFRKMRETGELFF
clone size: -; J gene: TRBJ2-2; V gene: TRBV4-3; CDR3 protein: CASSQDHRFSPTGELFF
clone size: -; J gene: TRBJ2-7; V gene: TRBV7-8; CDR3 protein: CASSYRLESSQQYF
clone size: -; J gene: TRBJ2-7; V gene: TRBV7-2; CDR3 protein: CASSSGLTYEQYF
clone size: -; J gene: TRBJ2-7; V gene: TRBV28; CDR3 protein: CASKGLAGSSYEQYF
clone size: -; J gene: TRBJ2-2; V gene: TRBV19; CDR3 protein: CASSIMSAASESTGELFF
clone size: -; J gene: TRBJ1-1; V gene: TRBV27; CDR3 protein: CASSFRGTEAFF
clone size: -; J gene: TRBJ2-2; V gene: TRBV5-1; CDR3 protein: CASSDTGTANTGELFF
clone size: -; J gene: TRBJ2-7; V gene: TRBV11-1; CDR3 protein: CASRRGTGSSYEQYF
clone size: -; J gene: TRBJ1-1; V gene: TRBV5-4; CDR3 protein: CASSSNQGAAEAFF
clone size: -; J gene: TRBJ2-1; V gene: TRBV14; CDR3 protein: CASSQERSRSGRFINEQFF
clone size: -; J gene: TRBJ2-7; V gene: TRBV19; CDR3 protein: CASSPLVGTSYEQYF
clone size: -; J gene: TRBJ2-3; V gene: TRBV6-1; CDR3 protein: CASSEAAGLTDTQYF